Below are 25 T cell receptor beta chains sequenced from a single sample in a study of graft-versus-host responses after intestinal transplantation. These receptors have no identified antigens. The assay was immunoSEQ multiplex PCR, and TCRdb's table has in-frame clones only and misses some. The sample lists roughly 99,000 clones; 80% to 95% were seen once. The source material was unstimulated CD8+ T cells sorted from spleen or lymph node cells, sampled before transplant. These receptors all come from a human donor who was the organ donor for an intestinal transplant.

As for this clone: This sample also contains other DNA sequences that code for the same CDR3. V and J are TRBV5-1 and TRBJ2-2; D is undetermined. Germline values: CDR1 SGHRS, CDR2 YFSETQ. Trimming took 4 bases from V and 5 from J, leaving 9 bases between them. There are 13 residues in the CDR3. In DNA form, the CDR3 reads TGCGCCAGCAGCCTTGCCGGGACCGGGGAGCTGTTTTTT. Translation: CASSLAGTGELFF. Drawing the rest from reference TRBV5-1 and TRBJ2-2, the complete variable domain is KAGVTQTPRYLIKTRGQQVTLSCSPISGHRSVSWYQQTPGQGLQFLFEYFSETQRNKGNFPGRFSGRQFSNSRSEMNVSTLELGDSALYLCASSLAGTGELFFGEGSRLTVL.

This clone was observed a few times. V usage is TRBV6-5 and J usage is TRBJ1-3; 10 bases align to TRBD1. The CDR3 is 15 amino acids. Germline V gene sequence: CDR1 MNHEY, CDR2 SVGAGI. V was clipped by 5 bases and J by 2 bases; unmatched bases: 3. In nucleotides, the CDR3 is TGTGCCAGCAGTGGGACAGGGGAGCCTGGAAACACCATATATTTT. Translating it yields CASSGTGEPGNTIYF.

This clone was observed once. The chain has TRBV7-9 and TRBJ2-3, with no clear D. There are 13 residues in the CDR3. V dropped 2 bases and J dropped 1 base, with 4 bases sitting between them. Germline V gene lookup returns CDR1 SEHNR and CDR2 FQNEAQ (reference sequence). CDR3 loop: CASSLQGTDTQYF. DNA for the CDR3: TGTGCCAGCAGCTTACAGGGCACAGATACGCAGTATTTT.

The J gene is TRBJ2-7, the V gene TRBV7-3; TRBD2 matches at 11 bases. This CDR3 region has 15 residues. Germline CDR1 is SGHTA and CDR2 is FQGTGA. V lost 6 bases to trimming and J lost 2 bases; unmatched junction nucleotides: 6. CDR3 in DNA: TGTGCCAGCAGTGTAGCGGGGGGGGGAGCCTACGAGCAGTACTTC. It specifies CASSVAGGGAYEQYF.

The genes are TRBV4-1 and TRBJ2-1, with TRBD2 matching 7 bases. The V and J ends lost 3 bases and 15 bases, in that order; junction bases with no gene match: 14. CDR1 and CDR2 from the germline V gene are MGHRA and YSYEKL. This CDR3 is built from 14 residues. The CDR3 bases are TGCGCCAGCAGCCACCTAAACGGAGGACTAGTTACGTTCTTC. This translates into CASSHLNGGLVTFF.

The rearrangement links TRBV21-1 to TRBJ1-2; the table names TRBD1, a call not compared with the DNA. TRBV21-1 is a pseudogene locus. CDR3 size: 16 residues. CDR3 protein: CASSPRPGTGVRWYTF. DNA for the CDR3: TGTGCCAGCAGCCCCCGTCCAGGGACAGGGGTTCGATGGTACACCTTC.

The chain recombines TRBV10-1 with TRBJ1-6; no reliable D call. This CDR3 contains 16 residues. Per the germline V gene, CDR1 is WNHNN and CDR2 is SYGVQD (reference sequence). Trimming left V 11 bases short and J 6 bases short, with 23 bases between. The chain's CDR3 is CALYPQSEVINSPLHF. DNA of the CDR3: TGCGCCCTCTACCCCCAAAGCGAAGTAATTAATTCACCCCTCCACTTT.

The chain uses TRBV28 and TRBJ2-7, with TRBD1 as a possible D gene (6 bases). CDR3 length: 14 residues. Between the trimmed V and J ends, which lost 5 bases and 2 bases, there was a span of 13 bases. Germline V lookup: CDR1 MDHEN, CDR2 SYDVKM. The CDR3, as DNA: TGTGCCAGCAGTCGAAGGGACATAACCTACGAGCAGTACTTC. Translating gives CASSRRDITYEQYF.

The chain combines TRBV4-2 with TRBJ1-2; a possible D gene is TRBD1 (6 bases). The CDR3 runs 13 residues. The V gene lost 1 base and the J gene lost 7 bases, with 10 bases spanning the gap. Germline V gives CDR1 LGHNA, CDR2 YNFKEQ. CDR3 DNA sequence: TGTGCCAGCAGCCAAGTTACAGGGCTTGGCTACACCTTC. Translating gives CASSQVTGLGYTF.

This rearrangement joins TRBV10-3 to TRBJ2-2; maybe TRBD2 (5 bases). The CDR3 is 18 residues long. CDR1 ENHRY and CDR2 SYGVKD come from the germline V gene. V lost 3 bases and J 0 bases, leaving 17 bases between the germline ends. Written as DNA, the CDR3 is TGTGCCATCAGTGATGGTGTATCGGGGAACGCGAACACCGGGGAGCTGTTTTTT. It specifies CAISDGVSGNANTGELFF.

V and J are TRBV27 and TRBJ1-5; D unresolved. CDR1 is MNHEY and CDR2 is SMNVEV in the germline V gene (reference sequence). This CDR3 has 16 residues. The V gene lost 3 bases and the J gene lost 4 bases, with 16 bases spanning the gap. CDR3 nucleotide sequence: TGTGCCAGCAGTTTTCTGGACTTACGTTATAATCAGCCCCAGCATTTT. This translates into CASSFLDLRYNQPQHF.

V is TRBV27 and J is TRBJ2-1; 7 nucleotides line up with TRBD2. CDR1 is MNHEY, CDR2 SMNVEV, per germline (reference sequence). The CDR3 is 17 amino acids. The V gene end was trimmed by 7 bases and the J gene end by 0 bases; junction bases not matched to a gene: 12. This CDR3 is CASTIFWAGDSYNEQFF. The CDR3 nucleotides read TGTGCCAGCACGATTTTTTGGGCGGGAGACTCCTACAATGAGCAGTTCTTC.

This clone was seen just once. The chain is built from TRBV7-8 and TRBJ2-7, with 7 bases that match TRBD1. The CDR3 is 14 amino acids. The germline V gene encodes CDR1 SGHVS and CDR2 FQNEAQ. J lost 4 bases, V lost 1 base, and 4 bases had no gene match. CDR3 region: CASSLDPGGYEQYF. Written as DNA, the CDR3 is TGTGCCAGCAGCTTAGACCCAGGGGGATACGAGCAGTACTTC.

CDR3 in amino acids: CASSPRTSGGDTQYF. The CDR3 DNA sequence: TGTGCCAGCAGTCCGCGGACTAGCGGGGGAGATACGCAGTATTTT. The chain uses TRBV28 and TRBJ2-3; 13 nucleotides align to TRBD2. CDR3 length equals 15 residues. The ends lost 5 bases at V and 5 bases at J; junction bases unmatched: 4. Per the germline V gene, CDR1 is MDHEN and CDR2 is SYDVKM.

The V and J genes are TRBV2 and TRBJ1-5; D is uncertain. The CDR3 covers 13 residues. V lost 5 bases and J 4 bases, leaving 9 bases between the germline ends. The germline V gene has CDR1 SNHLY and CDR2 FYNNEI. The CDR3 loop reads CASSPWPNQPQHF. CDR3 bases: TGTGCCAGCAGTCCCTGGCCAAATCAGCCCCAGCATTTT. The entire variable domain, with the rest obtained from reference TRBV2 and TRBJ1-5, is as follows: EPEVTQTPSHQVTQMGQEVILRCVPISNHLYFYWYRQILGQKVEFLVSFYNNEISEKSEIFDDQFSVERPDGSNFTLKIRSTKLEDSAMYFCASSPWPNQPQHFGDGTRLSIL.

The chain employs TRBV7-3 and TRBJ2-7; TRBD2 matches at 7 bases. The V gene end was trimmed by 2 bases and the J gene end by 5 bases; junction bases not matched to a gene: 9. This CDR3 is 15 amino acids long. Germline V gene sequence: CDR1 SGHTA, CDR2 FQGTGA. The CDR3 sequence: CASSLFGGGPDEQYF. CDR3 bases: TGTGCCAGCAGCTTATTTGGGGGAGGGCCCGACGAGCAGTACTTC.

V usage is TRBV7-9 and J usage is TRBJ1-2; the match to TRBD1 covers 7 bases. The CDR3 covers 18 residues. V lost 0 bases, J lost 4 bases, and 14 bases stayed unmatched. The germline gives CDR1 SEHNR, CDR2 FQNEAQ (reference sequence). The CDR3 protein is CASSLAPDRFELLYGYTF. The CDR3 region has the DNA TGTGCCAGCAGCTTAGCCCCGGACAGGTTCGAACTCCTCTATGGCTACACCTTC.

DNA for the CDR3: TGTGCCAGCAGCGAAACACCGGGAATTAGCAATCAGCCCCAGCATTTT. It is translated as CASSETPGISNQPQHF. The genes are TRBV28 and TRBJ1-5; D gene uncertain. The CDR3 is made up of 16 amino acids. V gave up 6 bases and J gave up 0 bases, with 15 bases separating them. Germline loops: CDR1 MDHEN, CDR2 SYDVKM.

The chain carries TRBV28 and TRBJ1-5, with TRBD1 identical over 7 bases. The CDR3 extends over 17 amino acids. V lost 4 bases and J lost 4; bases outside the gene matches: 13. CDR1 and CDR2 (germline): MDHEN, SYDVKM. CDR3 in amino acids: CASSSGQFIEVNQPQHF. CDR3 bases: TGTGCCAGCAGTTCGGGACAGTTCATAGAGGTGAATCAGCCCCAGCATTTT.

The genes are TRBV4-1 and TRBJ1-5; D unresolved. CDR1 and CDR2 from the germline V gene are MGHRA and YSYEKL. The CDR3 runs 17 residues. Trimming shortened V by 2 bases and J by 1 base, and 15 bases separated the two germline ends. CDR3 DNA sequence: TGCGCCAGCAGCCAATGGGCCTCGGTAGCGAGCAATCAGCCCCAGCATTTT. It is translated as CASSQWASVASNQPQHF.

V gene TRBV7-6 combines with J gene TRBJ2-1, with 9 bases aligning to TRBD1. J gave up 0 bases and V 1 base, and 7 bases lay outside the gene matches. CDR3 size: 18 residues. CDR1 and CDR2 (germline): SGHVS, FNYEAQ. For the CDR3, the DNA is TGTGCCAGCAGCTTAGTTCCACAGGGGGCTTTCTCCTACAATGAGCAGTTCTTC. Encoded protein: CASSLVPQGAFSYNEQFF.

The chain employs TRBV29-1 and TRBJ2-7; 8 bases align to TRBD1. With 7 bases clipped from V and 2 bases from J, the junction kept 7 bases outside the gene matches. CDR1 SQVTM and CDR2 ANQGSEA come from the germline V gene. This CDR3 region has 13 residues. The CDR3: CSALGQDAYEQYF. The DNA of the CDR3 is TGCAGCGCCCTGGGACAGGATGCCTACGAGCAGTACTTC.

In its sample, this clone was seen a few times. The rearrangement joins TRBV6-6 to TRBJ2-7; 10 bases match TRBD2. The CDR3 extends over 14 amino acids. Germline V gives CDR1 MNHNY, CDR2 SVGAGI (reference sequence). V was pared by 6 bases and J by 2 bases, with 4 bases of the junction left unmatched. The CDR3 DNA follows: TGTGCCAGCAGCGGGACTAGCGTCCCCTACGAGCAGTACTTC. Translation: CASSGTSVPYEQYF.

The chain links TRBV6-1 to TRBJ2-7; D is unclear. Germline V CDR1 and CDR2: MNHNS, SASEGT. The CDR3 loop spans 13 amino acids. V was pared by 6 bases and J by 3 bases, with 12 bases between. CDR3 nucleotide sequence: TGTGCCAGCAGACGCAGATCCGACTACGAGCAGTACTTC. Its protein is CASRRRSDYEQYF.

The chain has TRBV5-6 and TRBJ1-1, with a tentative D call TRBD1 (5 bases). The CDR3 is made up of 14 amino acids. The germline V gene encodes CDR1 SGHDT and CDR2 YYEEEE. Trimming took 2 bases from V and 5 from J, leaving 13 bases between them. The CDR3 coding sequence is TGTGCCAGCAGCTTCCAGACAGTACTGACTGAAGCTTTCTTT. This gives the protein CASSFQTVLTEAFF.